One sample yielded the 15 T cell receptor beta chains listed below, sequenced in a study of precursors of human CD4 cytotoxic T cells. Four sorted CD4+ memory subsets, central memory, effector memory, IL-7R-high TEMRA and IL-7R-negative TEMRA, were UMI-sequenced. MiXCR, applied by TCRdb to the reads, yields one record per CDR3 protein. The sample gives about 430 distinct CDR3 sequences, more than 20% of which show up once; about a third is in the top ten. Sequencing was performed on memory CD4+ T cells from blood (PBMCs). These TCRs come from a human donor in good health.

This clonotype appeared a few times. The chain has TRBV5-1 and TRBJ2-7; 11 bases fit TRBD1. This CDR3 has 16 amino acids. J lost 2 bases, V lost 0 bases, and 4 bases had no gene match. Germline V CDR1 and CDR2: SGHRS, YFSETQ. The chain's CDR3 is CASSLAPGQGAYEQYF. The CDR3 coding sequence is TGCGCCAGCAGCTTGGCACCGGGACAGGGGGCCTACGAGCAGTACTTC.

The chain uses TRBV9 and TRBJ2-7; a weak D match, TRBD2 (6 bases). Trimming removed 2 bases at V and 3 bases at J, with 15 bases between. From germline, CDR1 is SGDLS and CDR2 YYNGEE. This CDR3 region has 15 residues. The CDR3 sequence is CASSVVGDSDYEQYF. The CDR3, as DNA: TGTGCCAGCAGCGTGGTAGGGGACTCAGACTACGAGCAGTACTTC.

This clonotype is categorized as large. The V call is TRBV15, the J call TRBJ2-4; TRBD2 matches 7 bases. The germline CDR1 and CDR2 sequences are LNHNV and YYDKDF (reference sequence). The CDR3 runs 17 residues. V dropped 1 base and J dropped 0; count of bases not matched to a gene: 6. CDR3 loop: CATSRVQAGLAKNIQYF. CDR3 nucleotide sequence: TGTGCCACCAGCAGAGTGCAAGCGGGACTAGCCAAAAACATTCAGTACTTC.

This clonotype was picked up a small number of times. V is TRBV19 and J is TRBJ2-1; possible D gene TRBD2, 5 bases. Germline V lookup: CDR1 LNHDA, CDR2 SQIVND (reference sequence). This CDR3 has 11 amino acids. V lost 4 bases, J lost 9 bases, and 7 bases lay in between. The CDR3 is CASSTSGEQFF. Written as DNA, the CDR3 is TGTGCCAGTAGTACCAGCGGTGAGCAGTTCTTC. The variable domain in full, completed from reference TRBV19 and TRBJ2-1, reads DGGITQSPKYLFRKEGQNVTLSCEQNLNHDAMYWYRQDPGQGLRLIYYSQIVNDFQKGDIAEGYSVSREKKESFPLTVTSAQKNPTAFYLCASSTSGEQFFGPGTRLTVL.

V gene TRBV28 combines with J gene TRBJ2-7; weak D call: TRBD1 (6 bases). Trimming stripped 4 bases from V and 3 bases from J, with 10 bases between. The germline CDR1 and CDR2 sequences are MDHEN and SYDVKM. The CDR3 runs 13 residues. The CDR3 sequence: CASSWGTIYEQYF. The CDR3, as DNA: TGTGCCAGCAGTTGGGGGACAATCTACGAGCAGTACTTC.

V usage is TRBV5-1 and J usage is TRBJ2-3; no definite D call. Germline CDR1 SGHRS, CDR2 YFSETQ. The CDR3 is 13 amino acids. V lost 3 bases, J lost 1 base, and 6 bases lay in between. CDR3 amino acids: CASSSDGTDTQYF. CDR3 in DNA: TGCGCCAGCAGCTCAGACGGCACAGATACGCAGTATTTT. The whole variable domain, remainder taken from reference TRBV5-1 and TRBJ2-3, is KAGVTQTPRYLIKTRGQQVTLSCSPISGHRSVSWYQQTPGQGLQFLFEYFSETQRNKGNFPGRFSGRQFSNSRSEMNVSTLELGDSALYLCASSSDGTDTQYFGPGTRLTVL.

This clonotype is categorized as hyperexpanded. The V call is TRBV11-2, the J call TRBJ2-7, with D uncertain. Looked up from germline, CDR1 is SGHAT and CDR2 is FQNNGV. The CDR3 is 14 residues long. V lost 2 bases and J lost 0, with 8 bases in between. For the CDR3, the DNA is TGTGCCAGCAGCTTAACGGATAGCTCCTACGAGCAGTACTTC. Translated: CASSLTDSSYEQYF.

V is TRBV9 and J is TRBJ2-7; D gene ambiguous. V was pared by 0 bases and J by 6 bases, with 16 bases between. Germline V lookup: CDR1 SGDLS, CDR2 YYNGEE. This CDR3 has 15 amino acids. CDR3 residues: CASSVEPGFFGEQYV. CDR3 in DNA: TGTGCCAGCAGCGTAGAGCCGGGTTTCTTCGGCGAGCAGTACGTC.

This clonotype was observed a few times. The chain carries TRBV29-1 and TRBJ2-1; a weak D match, TRBD2 (5 bases). Germline CDR1 SQVTM, CDR2 ANQGSEA. V was pared by 6 bases and J by 7 bases, with 13 bases between. The CDR3 runs 12 residues. The CDR3 bases are TGCAGCGTCTTGAGGGTCGGGAATGAGCAGTTCTTC. This gives the protein CSVLRVGNEQFF.

By share, this clonotype ranks as large. The rearrangement links TRBV24-1 to TRBJ2-3, with D tentatively TRBD2 (5 bases). CDR3 size: 14 residues. Trimming shortened V by 5 bases and J by 1 base, and 9 bases separated the two germline ends. In germline, CDR1 is KGHDR, CDR2 SFDVKD. The CDR3 reads CATSGDGGTDTQYF. In nucleotides, the CDR3 is TGTGCCACCAGTGGAGACGGGGGCACAGATACGCAGTATTTT.

In its sample, this clonotype is large. The chain recombines TRBV6-2 or TRBV6-3 with TRBJ2-7; the D is unclear. The CDR3 runs to 16 residues. CDR1 is MNHEY and CDR2 is SVGEGT in the germline V gene. Deletions cut 6 bases from V and 2 bases from J, with 20 bases between. This CDR3 reads CASRRLTHTPPYEQYF. The DNA of the CDR3 is TGTGCCAGCAGAAGATTAACACATACACCTCCCTACGAGCAGTACTTC.

V and J are TRBV7-8 and TRBJ2-5; D possibly corresponds to TRBD2 (5 bases). CDR3 length: 14 amino acids. CDR1 is SGHVS, CDR2 FQNEAQ, per germline. V lost 5 bases and J lost 2, with 12 bases in between. As DNA, the CDR3 is TGTGCCAGCAGCACGCGAAGGACTCAAGAGACCCAGTACTTC. Amino acid sequence: CASSTRRTQETQYF.

This clonotype is large in the sample. J is TRBJ2-6 and V is TRBV4-1; 8 bases match TRBD2. The V gene's germline CDR1 is MGHRA and CDR2 YSYEKL. J gave up 0 bases and V 4 bases, and 8 bases lay outside the gene matches. The length of the CDR3 is 18 residues. The CDR3 bases are TGCGCCAGCAGCCTCCCGGGAGGGCAGGGCTCTGGGGCCAACGTCCTGACTTTC. This translates into CASSLPGGQGSGANVLTF.

The J gene is TRBJ2-5, the V gene TRBV11-2; unclear D gene. Germline CDR1 and CDR2: SGHAT and FQNNGV. Trimming took 5 bases from V and 5 from J, leaving 9 bases between them. This CDR3 contains 12 residues. CDR3 bases: TGTGCCAGCAGCCCTGATCAGGAGACCCAGTACTTC. It encodes CASSPDQETQYF.

In its sample, this clonotype was seen once. The V gene is TRBV20-1, the J gene TRBJ2-3; 10 positions agree with TRBD2. This CDR3 comprises 15 residues. CDR1 and CDR2 (germline): DFQATT, SNEGSKA (reference sequence). V shed 4 bases, J shed 4 bases, and the junction held 8 bases outside the gene matches. CDR3 bases: TGCAGTGCTAATAGCGGGAGGAGAGCCCCAGATACGCAGTATTTT. Translation gives CSANSGRRAPDTQYF.